The 21 T cell receptor beta chains given below trace back to one sample, sequenced in a study of human T cells and chemical hapten exposure. Indicated time point: pre-sensitization, week 0. Specified treatment: therapeutic diphenylcyclopropenone sensitization with weekly scalp DPC. TCRdb independently ran MiXCR on the RACE reads; one entry per CDR3 protein. The repertoire holds 300,000 to 450,000 distinct CDR3 sequences, with roughly 4.6% as singletons. Source: whole blood, taken in connection with sensitization to the hapten diphenylcyclopropenone (DPC). Receptors were obtained from a woman between 50 and 59 years old with alopecia areata. Some clones in this sample may be carry-over from other donors' samples.

This clonotype was detected only a few times. The V and J genes are TRBV28 and TRBJ1-2; TRBD1 agrees at 7 bases. The V and J ends lost 3 bases and 1 base, in that order; junction bases with no gene match: 5. In germline, CDR1 is MDHEN, CDR2 SYDVKM. The CDR3 extends over 15 amino acids. In DNA, the CDR3 is TGTGCCAGCAGTTTGAGCCCAGGGGGTAACTATGGCTACACCTTC. Translation gives CASSLSPGGNYGYTF.

This clonotype was counted many times. The chain carries TRBV6-1 and TRBJ1-5; TRBD1 agrees at 10 bases. The V gene end was trimmed by 4 bases and the J gene end by 5 bases; junction bases not matched to a gene: 2. Looked up from germline, CDR1 is MNHNS and CDR2 is SASEGT. The CDR3 consists of 14 residues. The CDR3 nucleotides are TGTGCCAGCAGTGGGACAGGGGGATATCAGCCCCAGCATTTT. Its protein is CASSGTGGYQPQHF.

To note about this clonotype: A much more abundant neighbour one base away suggests this may be a read error. The chain links TRBV9 to TRBJ2-7; D unclear. The V gene lost 3 bases and the J gene lost 0 bases, with 7 bases spanning the gap. Germline V gives CDR1 SGDLS, CDR2 YYNGEE. CDR3 length: 13 amino acids. Here the CDR3 DNA reads TGTGCCAGCAGCGACACAAACTCCTACGAGCAGTACTTC. Translation gives CASSDTNSYEQYF.

V and J are TRBV27 and TRBJ1-5; tentatively, D is TRBD1 (6 bases). Trimming shortened V by 6 bases and J by 2 bases, and 14 bases separated the two germline ends. CDR3 length: 15 residues. Per germline, CDR1 MNHEY and CDR2 SMNVEV (reference sequence). The CDR3 reads CASSRDRSGNQPQHF. DNA of the CDR3: TGTGCCAGCAGCCGAGACAGGTCTGGCAATCAGCCCCAGCATTTT.

As regards this clonotype: This may be a read error: a much more frequent sequence differs by one nucleotide. The chain is built from TRBV28 and TRBJ2-5, with 10 bases matching TRBD2. J was trimmed by 4 bases and V by 5 bases; bases with no gene match: 10. CDR3 size: 16 residues. CDR1 is MDHEN, CDR2 SYDVKM, per germline. CDR3 sequence: CASSPLAGAHLETQYF. CDR3 nucleotides: TGTGCCAGCAGTCCCCTAGCGGGGGCCCACCTAGAGACCCAGTACTTC.

A few counts support this clonotype. The junction shows a germline mismatch at one end, possibly a read error. The chain carries TRBV9 and TRBJ2-7; a weak D match, TRBD1 (6 bases). Germline-derived CDR1 and CDR2 are SGDLS and YYNGEE. There are 13 residues in the CDR3. CDR3 sequence reads: CASSVRQESTLNF. CDR3 nucleotides: TGTGCCAGCAGCGTACGACAGGAGTCCACCCTGAACTTC.

The chain joins TRBV7-6 to TRBJ2-5, with D possibly matching TRBD1 (6 bases). This CDR3 has 13 amino acids. Germline V CDR1 and CDR2: SGHVS, FNYEAQ. V lost 5 bases to trimming and J lost 9 bases, with 16 bases between them. The CDR3: CASSAGLEGAQYF. In DNA, the CDR3 is TGTGCCAGCAGCGCAGGGCTAGAGGGGGCCCAGTACTTC.

This clonotype was observed at least ten times. The V gene is TRBV29-1, the J gene TRBJ2-7, with D possibly TRBD2 on 7 matching bases. Trimming took 3 bases from V and 2 from J, leaving 11 bases between them. Germline-derived CDR1 and CDR2 are SQVTM and ANQGSEA. The length of the CDR3 is 13 residues. The CDR3 region is CSVEGGPTYEQYF. The CDR3 nucleotides are TGCAGCGTTGAGGGGGGGCCCACCTACGAGCAGTACTTC.

This clonotype was counted many times. V usage is TRBV7-2 and J usage is TRBJ2-7; D is undetermined. With 8 bases removed from V and 6 bases from J, the gap between germline ends came to 11 bases. This CDR3 contains 11 residues. From germline, CDR1 is SGHTA and CDR2 FQGNSA. The DNA of the CDR3 is TGTGCCAGCCGCACCGAAGTCGAGCAGTACTTC. Translated, it gives CASRTEVEQYF.

This clonotype came up many times. The rearrangement joins TRBV28 to TRBJ2-4; no reliable D call. Per germline, CDR1 MDHEN and CDR2 SYDVKM. The CDR3 has 12 amino acids. Trimming took 5 bases from V and 10 from J, leaving 12 bases between them. CDR3 nucleotide sequence: TGTGCCAGCAGTCAGCCTCCAAGAATTCAGTACTTC. This translates into CASSQPPRIQYF.

This clonotype was counted a few times. The rearrangement uses TRBV13 and TRBJ1-1, with 9 bases that match TRBD1. Losses at the gene ends were 3 bases for V and 4 bases for J; bases not matched to a gene: 9. CDR3 size: 16 residues. The germline V gene encodes CDR1 PRHDT and CDR2 FYEKMQ (reference sequence). CDR3 amino acids: CASSFRDRERTTEAFF. DNA for the CDR3: TGTGCCAGCAGCTTCCGGGACAGGGAACGGACCACTGAAGCTTTCTTT.

This clonotype was recorded many times. This chain links TRBV13 with TRBJ2-6; D remains ambiguous. Germline V CDR1 and CDR2: PRHDT, FYEKMQ (reference sequence). V was clipped by 10 bases and J by 2 bases, with 15 bases between them. CDR3 length: 15 amino acids. The CDR3 loop reads CATSGPSPGANVLTF. The CDR3 DNA follows: TGTGCCACCTCCGGGCCGAGCCCTGGGGCCAACGTCCTGACTTTC. The full variable domain, rest sourced from reference TRBV13 and TRBJ2-6, is AAGVIQSPRHLIKEKRETATLKCYPIPRHDTVYWYQQGPGQDPQFLISFYEKMQSDKGSIPDRFSAQQFSDYHSELNMSSLELGDSALYFCATSGPSPGANVLTFGAGSRLTVL.

The V call is TRBV20-1, the J call TRBJ1-2; the match to TRBD1 covers 7 bases. With 4 bases clipped from V and 0 bases from J, the junction kept 2 bases outside the gene matches. The germline V gene has CDR1 DFQATT and CDR2 SNEGSKA (reference sequence). CDR3 length equals 13 residues. The CDR3 DNA sequence: TGCAGTGCTACGGGACAGACTAACTATGGCTACACCTTC. Amino acids: CSATGQTNYGYTF.

At least ten counts were recorded for this clonotype. The CDR3 coding sequence is TGTGCCACCGCCGGGACTAGCTCCTACGAGCAGTACTTC. The encoded protein is CATAGTSSYEQYF. The chain recombines TRBV7-9 with TRBJ2-7, with 8 bases that match TRBD2. Germline lookup yields CDR1 SEHNR and CDR2 FQNEAQ (reference sequence). The CDR3 spans 13 residues. V shed 10 bases, J shed 0 bases, and the junction held 5 bases outside the gene matches.

The chain couples TRBV3-1 to TRBJ1-4; a possible D gene is TRBD1 (5 bases). The length of the CDR3 is 15 residues. The germline V gene encodes CDR1 LGHDT and CDR2 YNNKEL (reference sequence). V lost 0 bases to trimming and J lost 8 bases, with 13 bases between them. This CDR3 is CASSQEQVPREKLFF. CDR3 bases: TGTGCCAGCAGCCAAGAACAGGTGCCACGAGAAAAACTGTTTTTT. The full variable domain, with the rest looked up from reference TRBV3-1 and TRBJ1-4, is DTAVSQTPKYLVTQMGNDKSIKCEQNLGHDTMYWYKQDSKKFLKIMFSYNNKELIINETVPNRFSPKSPDKAHLNLHINSLELGDSAVYFCASSQEQVPREKLFFGSGTQLSVL.

V and J are TRBV6-6 and TRBJ2-7; no clear D gene. The V and J ends lost 3 bases and 7 bases respectively, with 10 bases between them. This CDR3 contains 12 residues. The V gene's germline CDR1 is MNHNY and CDR2 SVGAGI (reference sequence). The CDR3 protein is CASSYEFPEQYF. The CDR3 region has the DNA TGTGCCAGCAGTTATGAGTTCCCGGAGCAGTACTTC.

The CDR3 loop is CASSEALGRNQPQHF. The CDR3 DNA reads TGTGCCAGCAGTGAAGCTTTGGGTCGCAATCAGCCCCAGCATTTT. This rearrangement joins TRBV2 to TRBJ1-5; D not certain. Germline V CDR1 and CDR2: SNHLY, FYNNEI. V dropped 0 bases and J dropped 2 bases, with 8 bases sitting between them. This CDR3 spans 15 amino acids.

This clonotype came up many times. The chain couples TRBV28 to TRBJ2-7; D might be TRBD1 (6 bases). This CDR3 is built from 15 residues. V lost 2 bases and J lost 5, with 16 bases in between. The germline V gene has CDR1 MDHEN and CDR2 SYDVKM. CDR3: CASSLMRQAPHEQYF. The CDR3 DNA is TGTGCCAGCAGTTTAATGAGACAGGCCCCCCACGAGCAGTACTTC.

This clonotype occurred a few times. J is TRBJ2-1 and V is TRBV5-1; a possible D gene is TRBD2 (5 bases). Trimming cost V 0 bases and J 2 bases, with 6 bases left between them. Germline V gene data show CDR1 as SGHRS and CDR2 as YFSETQ. The CDR3 runs 14 residues. CDR3 coding DNA: TGCGCCAGCAGCTTGGACGGGGCCTACAATGAGCAGTTCTTC. Protein: CASSLDGAYNEQFF.

This clonotype was found many times. CDR3 nucleotides: TGTGCCAGCTCATCCTTAGACTATGAGCAGTTCTTC. Translated, it gives CASSSLDYEQFF. This rearrangement joins TRBV18 to TRBJ2-1; no clear D. Between the trimmed V and J ends, which lost 5 bases and 8 bases, there was a span of 10 bases. Germline-derived CDR1 and CDR2 are KGHSH and LQKENI. The CDR3 has 12 residues.

V gene TRBV28 combines with J gene TRBJ1-1, with 7 bases that match TRBD1. The CDR3 totals 12 residues. Losses at the gene ends were 8 bases for V and 7 bases for J; bases not matched to a gene: 7. The germline V gene encodes CDR1 MDHEN and CDR2 SYDVKM. The CDR3 sequence is CASRLQGNEAFF. CDR3 in DNA: TGTGCCAGCCGACTACAGGGGAATGAAGCTTTCTTT.